This TCR beta chain comes out of a study of OX40 agonist ivuxolimab in advanced cancers. The length of the CDR3 is 13 residues. Trimming took off 5 bases at V and 3 bases at J, with 10 bases between the two ends. The V gene's germline CDR1 is MNHEY and CDR2 SVGAGI. Whole-study results and caveats: The mean number of expanded clones was higher in CD8+ T cells than in CD4+. Partial responders at 0.1-3.0 mg/kg showed near-lowest clonal expansion. Part of the nonresponder group also had normalized T-cell clonal expansion that was low.

Clones were read by immunoSEQ multiplex PCR, and TCRdb kept only the in-frame ones, dropping some. The data hold approximately 40,000 clones, with about 80% observed a single time. On this clone itself: The target antigen is unknown.

The V gene is TRBV6-5, the J gene TRBJ1-1; D remains unclear. This receptor was taken from an adult with an advanced solid tumor such as melanoma, head and neck, liver or kidney cancer. Specimen: CD4+ or CD8+ T cells sorted from blood, collected in a trial of the OX40 agonist ivuxolimab. CDR3 region: CASSNTRDTEAFF. Here the CDR3 DNA reads TGTGCCAGCAGTAATACACGGGACACTGAAGCTTTCTTT.